This entry is about one TCR beta chain. What antigen it recognizes has not been identified. No qualities accompany the bases; no much larger clone lies one base away. The entry originates in a study of beta chain features in type 1 diabetes (dated by TCRdb to the late 2010s). Background for the entire study: Mean age, gender distribution, total cell number and subset yield were not different between patients and healthy donors. Across all samples, almost 110 million sorted cells were examined, and cell number per subset correlated strongly with RNA yield. In the study, TCRB repertoires of sorted circulating CD4+ T cell subsets from recently diagnosed type 1 diabetes patients were compared with those of matched healthy donors. Regulatory and stem cell-like memory subsets were obtained from only 8 patients and roughly eight healthy donors, while naive and central memory subsets were obtained from all 30 or so donors. Paper-wide results and their limitations: Shorter templates might have been favored by PCR, but patient and control samples were amplified and corrected together, so both groups would have been affected equally by any skew. A moderate but significant shortening of TCRB CDR3 length was observed in type 1 diabetes patients in all four CD4+ subsets. The naive, central memory and regulatory TCRB repertoires appeared to resemble one another more closely among patients than among healthy donors. Because cDNA was sequenced instead of genomic DNA, activated cells with high expression could be over-represented, although the groups did not differ in activation or CD3 levels. Patients with type 1 diabetes made fewer insertions and deleted more nucleotides at VDJ recombination sites, implying thymic rearrangement abnormalities. Because the HLA sub-analyses included only small numbers of individuals, any influence of HLA type on TCRB rearrangement was left unresolved.

Inclusive of the bounding cysteine and phenylalanine, the CDR3 is 16 residues long. Only the CDR3 DNA stays, 48 bases, in frame from base 1. Reading the germline V gene (reference sequence) gives CDR1 LNHDA and CDR2 SQIVND. V is pruned by 6 bases and J by 7 bases, leaving 11 bases of the junction without a gene match. From each donor, a single peripheral blood sample of 95 to 150 mL on average was drawn into heparinised tubes. Naive, central memory, regulatory and stem cell-like memory CD4+ T cells were sorted on a BD FACSAria II using a panel including CD45RO, CCR7, CD25, CD127, CD95 and CD27. A purity above 95% was achieved for all sorted populations. PBMCs were isolated immediately by Lymphoprep density gradient centrifugation and stained directly without culture. So that batch effects would be minimized, each experiment stained and sorted samples in pairs, pairing one healthy donor with one patient.

The entire amount of isolated RNA was reverse transcribed using the High Capacity cDNA Reverse Transcription Kit, so the sequenced TCRB transcripts were expressed ones. Deep immunoSEQ sequencing was performed on naive, central memory and regulatory T cell samples, with an average of around 3.4 million total reads per sample. After sorted cells were lysed in RLT buffer, RNA was extracted with DNase-treated RNeasy Micro or Mini kits, with the choice depending on cell number. To prevent cross-contamination, every cell subset was processed on its own, while patient and healthy donor samples were processed together. TCRB sequences were amplified from cDNA with the immunoSEQ multiplex PCR, producing 87-bp fragments spanning the CDR3 region. The amplicons were sequenced using the Illumina HiSeq platform. Per the authors' processing: Synthetic template baselines were used to correct PCR bias computationally, reads within Hamming distance 2 were collapsed, and singletons that could not be merged were discarded. Reads were aligned to IMGT to assign V, D and J genes, CDR3 length, and insertions or deletions at six rearrangement sites. Within each subset, clonotype counts were normalized to the number of sorted cells before true diversity and Gini coefficients were calculated with the tcR R package. The overlap coefficient, calculated on TCRB nucleotide sequences, was used to measure repertoire sharing. The immuneACCESS repertoire file appears here via TCRdb, limited to in-frame rearrangements. These files lack a portion of the clones; in checked studies, under half of the deficit traces to unresolved V genes, and the cause of the others is not known. V, J and clone size were drawn from that table, and D and trimming were deduced from the DNA. Counted in this sample were 120,000 to 150,000 clones; 48% of them appeared once. The ten largest clones add up to roughly 0.43% of the sample.

The origin of this receptor is a man between 18 and 29 years old in good health. What was sequenced was Tregs from blood. The cell subset or site tag for this specimen amounts to: regulatory CD4+ T cells. The V and J segments used are TRBV19 and TRBJ1-5; TRBD1 matches 11 bases in the middle. The CDR3 here reads CASSTGQGAFGQPQHF. In nucleotide form, the sequence is TGTGCCAGTAGCACCGGACAGGGGGCCTTCGGGCAGCCCCAGCATTTT.